This T cell receptor beta chain was retrieved from a study of T-cell memory formation after mild COVID-19. The CDR3 loop spans 16 amino acids. Trimming removed 5 bases from V and 5 bases from J, with 20 bases in between. CDR1 and CDR2 from the germline V gene are SEHNR and FQNEAQ (reference sequence). MiXCR, run by TCRdb on the 5' RACE reads, gives a single entry per CDR3 protein. The data contain fewer than 250,000 distinct CDR3 sequences, approximately 15% of them singletons. This clonotype turned up a few times. The source is an adult woman who had mild COVID-19 (a few samples of this study predate the infection). Cell type and time point are not known. This chain joins TRBV7-9 and TRBJ2-3; D gene uncertain. The sample taken for sequencing was PBMCs or a T cell subset sorted from them (not recorded which). This CDR3 is CASSPARSNPIDTQYF. In nucleotides, the CDR3 is TGTGCCAGCAGCCCGGCCCGGAGCAACCCCATAGATACGCAGTATTTT. Full variable domain (remainder filled in from reference TRBV7-9 and TRBJ2-3): DTGVSQNPRHKITKRGQNVTFRCDPISEHNRLYWYRQTLGQGPEFLTYFQNEAQLEKSRLLSDRFSAERPKGSFSTLEIQRTEQGDSAMYLCASSPARSNPIDTQYFGPGTRLTVL.